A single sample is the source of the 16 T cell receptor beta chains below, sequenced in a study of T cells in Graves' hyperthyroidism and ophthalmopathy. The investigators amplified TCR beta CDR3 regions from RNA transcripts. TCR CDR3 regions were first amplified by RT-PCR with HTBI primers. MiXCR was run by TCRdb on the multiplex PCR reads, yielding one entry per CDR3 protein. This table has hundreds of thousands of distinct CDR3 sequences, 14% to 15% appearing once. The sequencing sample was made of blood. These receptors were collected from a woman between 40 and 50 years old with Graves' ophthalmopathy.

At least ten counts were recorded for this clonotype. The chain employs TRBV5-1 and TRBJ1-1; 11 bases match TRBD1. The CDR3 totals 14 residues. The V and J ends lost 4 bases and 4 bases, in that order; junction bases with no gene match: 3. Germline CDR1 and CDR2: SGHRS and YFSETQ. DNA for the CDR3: TGCGCCAGCAGCAAGGGGACAGGGGGCACTGAAGCTTTCTTT. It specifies CASSKGTGGTEAFF.

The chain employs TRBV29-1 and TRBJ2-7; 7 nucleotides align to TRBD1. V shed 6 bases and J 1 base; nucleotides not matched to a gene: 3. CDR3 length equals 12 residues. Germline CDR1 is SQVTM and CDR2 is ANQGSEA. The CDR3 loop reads CSVTGQSYEQYF. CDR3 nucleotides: TGCAGCGTCACGGGACAGTCCTACGAGCAGTACTTC.

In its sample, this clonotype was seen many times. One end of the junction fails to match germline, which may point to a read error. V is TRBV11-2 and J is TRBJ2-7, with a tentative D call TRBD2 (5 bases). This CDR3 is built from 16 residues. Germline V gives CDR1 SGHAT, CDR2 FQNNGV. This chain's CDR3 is CASSLDSWRAIYEQYF. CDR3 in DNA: TGTGCCAGCAGCCTAGACTCGTGGCGGGCCATCTACGAGCAGTACTTC.

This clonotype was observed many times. The CDR3 DNA is TGCAGTGCCACTTCATCCTTGGCCGGTGGGGCCCACACAGATACGCAGTATTTT. Residues: CSATSSLAGGAHTDTQYF. The rearrangement joins TRBV20-1 to TRBJ2-3, with a tentative D call TRBD1 (5 bases). Between the trimmed V and J ends, which lost 6 bases and 2 bases, there was a span of 27 bases. The germline V gene has CDR1 DFQATT and CDR2 SNEGSKA (reference sequence). CDR3 length: 18 amino acids.

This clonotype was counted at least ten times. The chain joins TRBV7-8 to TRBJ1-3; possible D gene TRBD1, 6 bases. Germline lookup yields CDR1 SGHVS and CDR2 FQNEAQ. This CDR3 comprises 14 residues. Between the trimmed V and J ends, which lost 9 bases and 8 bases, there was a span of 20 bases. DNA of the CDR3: TGTGCCAGTTCAACCCGGGGGACAAGAGACACCATATATTTT. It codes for CASSTRGTRDTIYF.

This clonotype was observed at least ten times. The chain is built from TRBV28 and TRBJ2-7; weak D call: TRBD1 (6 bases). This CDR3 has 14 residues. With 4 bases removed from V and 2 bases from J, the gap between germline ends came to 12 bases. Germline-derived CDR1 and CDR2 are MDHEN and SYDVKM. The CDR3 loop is CASSSYRDTYEQYF. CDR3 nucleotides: TGTGCCAGCAGTTCCTACCGGGACACCTACGAGCAGTACTTC.

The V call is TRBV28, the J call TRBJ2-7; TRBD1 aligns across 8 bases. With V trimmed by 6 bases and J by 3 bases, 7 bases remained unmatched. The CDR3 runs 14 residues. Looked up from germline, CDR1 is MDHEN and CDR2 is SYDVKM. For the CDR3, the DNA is TGTGCCAGCAGCCTGCGGACAGGGCACTACGAGCAGTACTTC. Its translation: CASSLRTGHYEQYF.

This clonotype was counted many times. In DNA, the CDR3 is TGTGCCAGCAGGACCCTCAACGCACGCGCACGTGAAGCTTTCTTT. Protein sequence: CASRTLNARAREAFF. The chain is built from TRBV6-1 and TRBJ1-1; D is ambiguous. The germline CDR1 and CDR2 sequences are MNHNS and SASEGT. The CDR3 runs to 15 residues. V was shortened by 6 bases and J by 7 bases, with 21 bases between the two germline ends.

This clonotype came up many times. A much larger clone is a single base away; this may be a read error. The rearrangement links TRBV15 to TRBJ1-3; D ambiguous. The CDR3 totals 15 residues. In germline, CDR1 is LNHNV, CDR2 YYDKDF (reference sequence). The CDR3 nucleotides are TGTGCCGCCAGCAGAGATCGAGGGACTGGAAACACCATATATTTT. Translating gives CAASRDRGTGNTIYF.

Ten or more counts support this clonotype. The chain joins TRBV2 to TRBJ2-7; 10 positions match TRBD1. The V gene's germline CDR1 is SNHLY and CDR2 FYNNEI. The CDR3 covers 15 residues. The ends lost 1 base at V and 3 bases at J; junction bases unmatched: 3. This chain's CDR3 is CASSEERDRGYEQYF. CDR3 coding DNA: TGTGCCAGCAGTGAAGAGCGGGACAGGGGCTACGAGCAGTACTTC.

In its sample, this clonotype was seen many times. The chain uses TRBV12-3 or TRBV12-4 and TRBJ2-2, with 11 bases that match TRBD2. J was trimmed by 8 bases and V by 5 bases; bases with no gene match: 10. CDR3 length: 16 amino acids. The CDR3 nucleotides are TGTGCCAGCAGTCCTCGTGGGCTAGCGGGAGGAGGGGAGCTGTTTTTT. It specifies CASSPRGLAGGGELFF.

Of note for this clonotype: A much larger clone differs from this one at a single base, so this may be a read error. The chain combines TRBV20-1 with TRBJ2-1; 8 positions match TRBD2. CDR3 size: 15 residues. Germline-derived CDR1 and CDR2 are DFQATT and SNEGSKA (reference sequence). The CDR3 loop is CGASGVGAGGNEQFF. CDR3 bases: TGCGGTGCTAGTGGGGTTGGGGCGGGAGGCAATGAGCAGTTCTTC.

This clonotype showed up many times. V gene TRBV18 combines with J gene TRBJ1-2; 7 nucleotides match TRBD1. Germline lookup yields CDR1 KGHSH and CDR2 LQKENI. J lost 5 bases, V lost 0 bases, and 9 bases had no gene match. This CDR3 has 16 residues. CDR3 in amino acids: CASSPPGTAGAYGYTF. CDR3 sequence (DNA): TGTGCCAGCTCACCACCTGGGACAGCGGGGGCTTATGGCTACACCTTC.

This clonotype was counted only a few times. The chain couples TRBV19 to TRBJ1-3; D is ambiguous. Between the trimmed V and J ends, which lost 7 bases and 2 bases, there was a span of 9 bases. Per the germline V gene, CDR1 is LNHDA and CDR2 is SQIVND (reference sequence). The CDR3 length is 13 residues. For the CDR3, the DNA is TGTGCCAGTATATCGGTCACTGGAAACACCATATATTTT. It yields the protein CASISVTGNTIYF.

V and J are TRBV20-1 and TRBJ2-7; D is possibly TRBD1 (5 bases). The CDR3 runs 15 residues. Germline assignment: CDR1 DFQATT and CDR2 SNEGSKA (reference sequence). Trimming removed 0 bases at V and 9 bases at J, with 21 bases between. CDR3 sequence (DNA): TGCAGTGCTAGAGATCCCAGGGTCGGGTTAACCGGGCAGTACTTC. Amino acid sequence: CSARDPRVGLTGQYF.

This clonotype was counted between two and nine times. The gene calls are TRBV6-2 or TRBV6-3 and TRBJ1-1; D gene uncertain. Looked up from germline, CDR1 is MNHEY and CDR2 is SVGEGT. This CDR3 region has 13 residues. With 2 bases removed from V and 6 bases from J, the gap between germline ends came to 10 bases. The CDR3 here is CASSYKTWAEAFF. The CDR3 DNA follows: TGTGCCAGCAGTTACAAGACTTGGGCTGAAGCTTTCTTT.